A single sample is the source of the 20 T cell receptor beta chains below, sequenced in a study of T cell responses to AZD1222 COVID-19 vaccine. Repertoires were generated with immunoSEQ multiplex PCR, while TCRdb's copy carries only in-frame clones and drops some. There are around 200,000 clones in the sample; roughly 88% occur only once, and 0.45% to 0.55% lies in the top ten. The specimen was peripheral blood, collected on day 0 of AZD1222 vaccination. The receptors were gathered from an adult in good health.

The V call is TRBV13, the J call TRBJ2-2; D is unresolved. V gave up 5 bases and J gave up 8 bases, with 9 bases separating them. There are 12 residues in the CDR3. Looked up from germline, CDR1 is PRHDT and CDR2 is FYEKMQ (reference sequence). The CDR3 here is CASSTVAGELFF. For the CDR3, the DNA is TGTGCCAGCAGCACCGTGGCTGGGGAGCTGTTTTTT.

CDR3 coding DNA: TGTGCCATCAATGGGGGGAGTTACACTGAAGCTTTCTTT. Protein product: CAINGGSYTEAFF. This chain joins TRBV10-3 and TRBJ1-1, with D maybe TRBD1 (5 bases). Trimming left V 7 bases short and J 3 bases short, with 12 bases between. Looked up from germline, CDR1 is ENHRY and CDR2 is SYGVKD. The CDR3 is 13 residues long.

This rearrangement joins TRBV7-2 to TRBJ2-5; D remains ambiguous. CDR1 is SGHTA and CDR2 is FQGNSA in the germline V gene. V was shortened by 4 bases and J by 5 bases, with 11 bases between the two germline ends. The CDR3 loop spans 13 amino acids. This CDR3 reads CASSYIARETQYF. CDR3 DNA sequence: TGTGCCAGCAGCTATATTGCCAGGGAGACCCAGTACTTC.

The genes are TRBV7-9 and TRBJ1-6; 8 nucleotides match TRBD1. Germline CDR1 SEHNR, CDR2 FQNEAQ (reference sequence). Germline trimming cut 5 bases from V and 8 bases from J; bases unmatched to any gene: 8. The CDR3 totals 15 residues. CDR3 protein: CASSDWTGPDSPLHF. The CDR3 DNA sequence: TGTGCCAGCAGCGACTGGACAGGGCCGGATTCACCCCTCCACTTT.

The chain is built from TRBV6-1 and TRBJ2-7; 7 positions agree with TRBD2. The germline V gene encodes CDR1 MNHNS and CDR2 SASEGT. J lost 1 base, V lost 1 base, and 4 bases had no gene match. The CDR3 length is 15 residues. The CDR3 DNA follows: TGTGCCAGCAGTGAAGAGGGCGGGGGTTCCTACGAGCAGTACTTC. The encoded protein is CASSEEGGGSYEQYF.

This chain connects TRBV5-1 to TRBJ1-2, with D maybe TRBD1 (6 bases). The V end lost 0 bases, the J end lost 5 bases, and 8 bases lay between the germline ends. This CDR3 is built from 13 residues. Germline V CDR1 and CDR2: SGHRS, YFSETQ. The CDR3 loop reads CASSLGQDYGYTF. CDR3 DNA: TGCGCCAGCAGCTTGGGACAGGATTATGGCTACACCTTC. The complete variable domain, with remaining parts taken from reference TRBV5-1 and TRBJ1-2, reads KAGVTQTPRYLIKTRGQQVTLSCSPISGHRSVSWYQQTPGQGLQFLFEYFSETQRNKGNFPGRFSGRQFSNSRSEMNVSTLELGDSALYLCASSLGQDYGYTFGSGTRLTVV.

The chain uses TRBV27 and TRBJ2-3, with TRBD2 identical over 12 bases. V lost 5 bases to trimming and J lost 6 bases; unmatched junction nucleotides: 15. There are 18 residues in the CDR3. Germline CDR1 is MNHEY and CDR2 is SMNVEV (reference sequence). DNA of the CDR3: TGTGCCAGCAGTCCCCCCTGGACTAGCGGGAAAGGGTGGGATACGCAGTATTTT. Translating gives CASSPPWTSGKGWDTQYF.

The chain recombines TRBV7-8 with TRBJ2-7, with TRBD1 matching 8 bases. Unmatched junction bases numbered 13, after V lost 3 bases and J lost 3 bases. CDR3 length: 17 residues. The germline V gene encodes CDR1 SGHVS and CDR2 FQNEAQ. This CDR3 reads CASSLRVIQGGDYEQYF. CDR3 sequence (DNA): TGTGCCAGCAGCTTGAGGGTAATACAGGGGGGTGACTACGAGCAGTACTTC.

This rearrangement joins TRBV15 to TRBJ2-5; D is uncertain. Trimming removed 0 bases from V and 10 bases from J, with 12 bases in between. Germline V gives CDR1 LNHNV, CDR2 YYDKDF (reference sequence). There are 13 residues in the CDR3. CDR3 amino acids: CATSRDSLGLQYF. The CDR3 nucleotides are TGTGCCACCAGCAGAGATAGCCTAGGTCTCCAGTACTTC.

The rearrangement uses TRBV12-5 and TRBJ1-2; 9 nucleotides match TRBD1. Per germline, CDR1 LGHNT and CDR2 FRNRAP. Unmatched junction bases numbered 5, after V lost 2 bases and J lost 7 bases. This CDR3 is built from 14 residues. In DNA, the CDR3 is TGTGCTAGTGGTTTGTCCGGGACAGGGCTTGGCTACACCTTC. It is translated as CASGLSGTGLGYTF.

The CDR3 here is CASRGSGYGYTF. The CDR3 nucleotides read TGTGCCTCCCGAGGGTCAGGGTATGGCTACACCTTC. This chain joins TRBV27 and TRBJ1-2; D possibly corresponds to TRBD1 (5 bases). The CDR3 sequence is 12 residues long. The ends were cut back, 11 bases at V and 5 bases at J, with 15 bases in the middle. Germline assignment: CDR1 MNHEY and CDR2 SMNVEV (reference sequence).

This chain connects TRBV6-5 to TRBJ2-3, with 8 positions matching TRBD2. The CDR3 is 13 amino acids. CDR1 and CDR2 from the germline V gene are MNHEY and SVGAGI. J lost 9 bases, V lost 6 bases, and 8 bases had no gene match. CDR3 nucleotide sequence: TGTGCCAGCAGGAGCGGGGGCCTGGAGACGCAGTATTTT. Its translation is CASRSGGLETQYF.

The gene calls are TRBV2 and TRBJ1-5; 8 nucleotides match TRBD1. The CDR3 consists of 14 residues. Germline-derived CDR1 and CDR2 are SNHLY and FYNNEI. Trimming removed 5 bases from V and 3 bases from J; junction bases left unmatched: 3. CDR3: CASSWTGSNQPQHF. In DNA form, the CDR3 reads TGTGCCAGCAGTTGGACAGGGTCCAATCAGCCCCAGCATTTT.

The chain combines TRBV13 with TRBJ1-1; 7 bases are shared with TRBD1. This CDR3 region has 14 residues. Germline values: CDR1 PRHDT, CDR2 FYEKMQ (reference sequence). V shed 5 bases and J 2 bases; nucleotides not matched to a gene: 5. The CDR3 DNA reads TGTGCCAGCAGCCTCCGGGACAGTAACACTGAAGCTTTCTTT. Translating it yields CASSLRDSNTEAFF.

The V gene is TRBV3-1 (or the pseudogene TRBV3-2), the J gene TRBJ2-3, with TRBD2 as a possible D gene (6 bases). Per germline, CDR1 LGHDT and CDR2 YNNKEL (reference sequence). This CDR3 has 13 residues. V shed 4 bases and J shed 7 bases, with 12 bases lying between them. CDR3 protein: CASSPSGPNTQYF. The CDR3 region has the DNA TGTGCCAGCAGCCCGAGCGGGCCAAATACGCAGTATTTT.

V is TRBV18 and J is TRBJ1-1, with unresolved D. CDR1 is KGHSH, CDR2 LQKENI, per germline. This CDR3 spans 13 amino acids. Trimming removed 3 bases from V and 3 bases from J, with 8 bases in between. The CDR3 here is CASSPSSDTEAFF. Written as DNA, the CDR3 is TGTGCCAGCTCACCCAGTTCAGACACTGAAGCTTTCTTT. Full variable domain (rest looked up from reference TRBV18 and TRBJ1-1): NAGVMQNPRHLVRRRGQEARLRCSPMKGHSHVYWYRQLPEEGLKFMVYLQKENIIDESGMPKERFSAEFPKEGPSILRIQQVVRGDSAAYFCASSPSSDTEAFFGQGTRLTVV.

V gene TRBV25-1 combines with J gene TRBJ2-7; 8 bases are shared with TRBD1. The germline V gene encodes CDR1 MGHDK and CDR2 SYGVNS. The CDR3 totals 14 residues. Trimming cost V 5 bases and J 2 bases; bases outside gene matches: 5. The CDR3: CASSKQGVTYEQYF. CDR3 coding DNA: TGTGCCAGCAGTAAACAGGGGGTCACCTACGAGCAGTACTTC.

CDR3 sequence reads: CASSLEGHKNTEAFF. CDR3 sequence (DNA): TGCGCCAGCAGCTTGGAAGGACACAAGAACACTGAAGCTTTCTTT. The chain couples TRBV5-1 to TRBJ1-1; D perhaps matches TRBD1 (5 bases). V was shortened by 0 bases and J by 1 base, with 10 bases between the two germline ends. Germline lookup yields CDR1 SGHRS and CDR2 YFSETQ. The CDR3 is made up of 15 amino acids.

The V and J genes are TRBV4-3 and TRBJ1-2, with D tentatively TRBD1 (5 bases). Deletions cut 3 bases from V and 6 bases from J, with 20 bases between. Per germline, CDR1 LGHNA and CDR2 YSLEER. The CDR3 is 16 amino acids. CDR3 in amino acids: CASSQTRGFISNGYTF. The CDR3 bases are TGCGCCAGCAGCCAGACACGGGGCTTTATCTCCAATGGCTACACCTTC.

In regard to this clone: The sample has other DNA sequences that encode this CDR3 too. The chain is built from TRBV7-3 and TRBJ1-2; no clear D gene. V lost 5 bases and J lost 1, with 8 bases in between. The CDR3 contains 13 residues. Germline assignment: CDR1 SGHTA and CDR2 FQGTGA. CDR3 loop: CASSPDRNYGYTF. The CDR3 bases are TGTGCCAGCAGCCCAGACCGTAACTATGGCTACACCTTC.